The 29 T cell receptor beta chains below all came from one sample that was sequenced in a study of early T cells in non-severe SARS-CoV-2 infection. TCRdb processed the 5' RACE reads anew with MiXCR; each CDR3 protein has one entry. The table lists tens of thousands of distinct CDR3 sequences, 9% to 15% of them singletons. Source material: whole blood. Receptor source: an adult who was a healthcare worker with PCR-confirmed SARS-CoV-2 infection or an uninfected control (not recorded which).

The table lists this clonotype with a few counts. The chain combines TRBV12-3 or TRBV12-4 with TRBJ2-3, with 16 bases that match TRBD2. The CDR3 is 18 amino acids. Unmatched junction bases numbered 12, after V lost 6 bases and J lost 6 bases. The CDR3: CASRGTGTSGRATDTQYF. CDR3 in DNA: TGTGCCAGCAGGGGGACCGGGACTAGCGGGAGGGCCACGGATACGCAGTATTTT.

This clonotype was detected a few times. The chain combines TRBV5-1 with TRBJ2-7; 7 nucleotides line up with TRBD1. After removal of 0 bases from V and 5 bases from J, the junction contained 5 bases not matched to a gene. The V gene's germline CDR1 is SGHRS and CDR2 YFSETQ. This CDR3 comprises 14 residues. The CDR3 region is CASSLGQGKDEQYF. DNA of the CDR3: TGCGCCAGCAGCTTGGGACAGGGTAAGGACGAGCAGTACTTC.

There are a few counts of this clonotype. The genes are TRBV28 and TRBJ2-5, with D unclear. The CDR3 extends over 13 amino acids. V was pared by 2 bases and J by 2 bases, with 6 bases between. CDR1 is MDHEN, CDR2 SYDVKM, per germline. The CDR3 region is CASSLISQETQYF. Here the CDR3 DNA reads TGTGCCAGCAGTTTAATCTCGCAAGAGACCCAGTACTTC.

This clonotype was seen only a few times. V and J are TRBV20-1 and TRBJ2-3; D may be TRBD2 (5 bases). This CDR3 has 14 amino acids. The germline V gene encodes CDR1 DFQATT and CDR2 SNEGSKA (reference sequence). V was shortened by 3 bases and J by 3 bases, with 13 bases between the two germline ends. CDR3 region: CSARVPGFTDTQYF. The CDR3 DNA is TGCAGTGCTAGGGTCCCGGGGTTTACAGATACGCAGTATTTT.

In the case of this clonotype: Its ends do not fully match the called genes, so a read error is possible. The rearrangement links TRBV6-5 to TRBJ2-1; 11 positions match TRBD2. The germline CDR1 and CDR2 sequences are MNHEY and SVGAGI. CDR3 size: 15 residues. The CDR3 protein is CASRYTSGGYNELFF. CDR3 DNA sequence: TGTGCCAGCAGATATACTAGCGGGGGCTACAATGAGCTGTTCTTC.

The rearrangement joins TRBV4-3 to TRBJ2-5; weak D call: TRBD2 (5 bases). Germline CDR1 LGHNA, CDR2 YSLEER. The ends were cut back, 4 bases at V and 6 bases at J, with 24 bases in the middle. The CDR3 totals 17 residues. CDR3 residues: CASSRFFARADGQTQYF. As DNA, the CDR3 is TGCGCCAGCAGCCGCTTTTTTGCGCGGGCCGATGGACAGACCCAGTACTTC.

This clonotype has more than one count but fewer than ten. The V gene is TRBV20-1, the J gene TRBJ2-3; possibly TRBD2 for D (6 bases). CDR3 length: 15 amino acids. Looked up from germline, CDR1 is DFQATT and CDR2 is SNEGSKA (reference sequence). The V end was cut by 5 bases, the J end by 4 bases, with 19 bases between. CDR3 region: CSAHRDSGEADTQYF. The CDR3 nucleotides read TGCAGTGCTCACCGGGACTCGGGTGAGGCAGATACGCAGTATTTT.

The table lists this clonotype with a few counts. CDR3 nucleotide sequence: TGCGCCAGCAGCCCGGGACAGCGCACCACAGATACGCAGTATTTT. Residues: CASSPGQRTTDTQYF. The V and J genes are TRBV5-1 and TRBJ2-3; TRBD1 matches 7 bases. J was trimmed by 2 bases and V by 4 bases; bases with no gene match: 7. Germline CDR1 and CDR2: SGHRS and YFSETQ. The CDR3 loop spans 15 amino acids. Complete variable domain (other parts from reference TRBV5-1 and TRBJ2-3): KAGVTQTPRYLIKTRGQQVTLSCSPISGHRSVSWYQQTPGQGLQFLFEYFSETQRNKGNFPGRFSGRQFSNSRSEMNVSTLELGDSALYLCASSPGQRTTDTQYFGPGTRLTVL.

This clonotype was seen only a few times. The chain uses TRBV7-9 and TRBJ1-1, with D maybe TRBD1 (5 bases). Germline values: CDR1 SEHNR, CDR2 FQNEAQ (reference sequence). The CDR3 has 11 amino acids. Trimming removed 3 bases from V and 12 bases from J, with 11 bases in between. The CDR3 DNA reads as TGTGCCAGCAGCTTGGAGGGGTTGACTTTCTTT. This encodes CASSLEGLTFF.

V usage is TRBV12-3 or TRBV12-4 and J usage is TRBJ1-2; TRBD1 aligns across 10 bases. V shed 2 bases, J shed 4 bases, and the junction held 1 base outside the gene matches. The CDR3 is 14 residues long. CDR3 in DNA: TGTGCCAGCAGTTTAAGACAGGGGGCCTATGGCTACACCTTC. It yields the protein CASSLRQGAYGYTF.

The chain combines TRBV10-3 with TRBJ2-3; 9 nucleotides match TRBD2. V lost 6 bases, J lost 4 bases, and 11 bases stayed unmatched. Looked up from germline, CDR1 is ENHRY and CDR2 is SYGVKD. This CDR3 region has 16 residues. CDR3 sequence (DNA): TGTGCCATCAGGCTCAGACTAGCGGTAGGCGCAGATACGCAGTATTTT. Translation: CAIRLRLAVGADTQYF.

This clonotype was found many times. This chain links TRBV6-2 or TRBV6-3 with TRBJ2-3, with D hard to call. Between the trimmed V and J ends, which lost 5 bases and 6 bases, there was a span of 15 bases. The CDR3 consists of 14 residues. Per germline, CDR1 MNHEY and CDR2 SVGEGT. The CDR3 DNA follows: TGTGCCAGCAGTGTTCTAGGTCCATCGGATACGCAGTATTTT. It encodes CASSVLGPSDTQYF.

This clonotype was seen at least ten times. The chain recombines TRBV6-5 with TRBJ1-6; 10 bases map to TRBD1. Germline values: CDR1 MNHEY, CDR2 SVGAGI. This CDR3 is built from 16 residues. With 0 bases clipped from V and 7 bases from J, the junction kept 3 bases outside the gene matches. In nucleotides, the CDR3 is TGTGCCAGCAGTTACTCGTTGGGACAGGGGAATTCACCCCTCCACTTT. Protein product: CASSYSLGQGNSPLHF.

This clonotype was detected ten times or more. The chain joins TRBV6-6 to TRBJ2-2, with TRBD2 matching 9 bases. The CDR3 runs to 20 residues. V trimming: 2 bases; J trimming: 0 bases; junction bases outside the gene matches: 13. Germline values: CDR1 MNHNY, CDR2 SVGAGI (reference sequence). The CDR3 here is CASSYRPGLAVPANTGELFF. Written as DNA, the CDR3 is TGTGCCAGCAGTTACCGACCGGGACTAGCCGTTCCTGCGAACACCGGGGAGCTGTTTTTT.

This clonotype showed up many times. CDR3 sequence: CASSFNTGELFF. The CDR3 DNA follows: TGTGCCAGCAGCTTTAACACCGGGGAGCTGTTTTTT. The chain combines TRBV13 with TRBJ2-2, with D hard to call. Germline-derived CDR1 and CDR2 are PRHDT and FYEKMQ (reference sequence). V was shortened by 3 bases and J by 2 bases, with 1 base between the two germline ends. The CDR3 sequence is 12 residues long.

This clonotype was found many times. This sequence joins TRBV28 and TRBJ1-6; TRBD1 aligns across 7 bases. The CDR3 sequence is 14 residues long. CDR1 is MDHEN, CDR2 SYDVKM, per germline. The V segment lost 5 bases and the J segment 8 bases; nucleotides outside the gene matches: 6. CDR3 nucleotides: TGTGCCAGCAGTGAGGGGGCGATCGATTCACCCCTCCACTTT. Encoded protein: CASSEGAIDSPLHF.

CDR3 nucleotide sequence: TGTGCCAGCAGTTTACGACTAGGCGGGGGCACAGATACGCAGTATTTT. It translates to CASSLRLGGGTDTQYF. The chain uses TRBV12-3 or TRBV12-4 and TRBJ2-3; possibly TRBD2 for D (6 bases). Trimming took off 2 bases at V and 1 base at J, with 13 bases between the two ends. CDR3 length equals 16 residues.

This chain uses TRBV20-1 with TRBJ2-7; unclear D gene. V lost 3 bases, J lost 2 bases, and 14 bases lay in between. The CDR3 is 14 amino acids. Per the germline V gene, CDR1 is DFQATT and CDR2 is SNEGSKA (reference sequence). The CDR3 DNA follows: TGCAGTGCTAGGCGGCGAACGAGACCCTACGAGCAGTACTTC. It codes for CSARRRTRPYEQYF.

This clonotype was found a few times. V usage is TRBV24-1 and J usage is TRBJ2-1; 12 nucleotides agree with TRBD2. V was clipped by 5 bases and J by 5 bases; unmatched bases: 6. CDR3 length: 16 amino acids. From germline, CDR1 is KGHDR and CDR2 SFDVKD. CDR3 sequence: CATSVASGRGDNEQFF. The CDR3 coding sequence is TGTGCCACCAGTGTGGCTAGCGGGAGGGGAGACAATGAGCAGTTCTTC.

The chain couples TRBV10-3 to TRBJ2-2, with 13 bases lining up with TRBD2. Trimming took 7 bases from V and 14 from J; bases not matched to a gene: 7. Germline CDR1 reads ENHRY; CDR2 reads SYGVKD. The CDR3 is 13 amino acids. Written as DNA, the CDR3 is TGTGCCATCACCGGACTAGCGGGAGAAGGACTGTTTTTT. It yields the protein CAITGLAGEGLFF.

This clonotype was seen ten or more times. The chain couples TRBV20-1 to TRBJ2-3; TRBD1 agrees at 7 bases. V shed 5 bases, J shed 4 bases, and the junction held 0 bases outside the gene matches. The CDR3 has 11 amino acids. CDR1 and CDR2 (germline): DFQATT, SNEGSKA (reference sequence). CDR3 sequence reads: CSADRADTQYF. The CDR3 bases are TGCAGTGCTGACAGGGCAGATACGCAGTATTTT.

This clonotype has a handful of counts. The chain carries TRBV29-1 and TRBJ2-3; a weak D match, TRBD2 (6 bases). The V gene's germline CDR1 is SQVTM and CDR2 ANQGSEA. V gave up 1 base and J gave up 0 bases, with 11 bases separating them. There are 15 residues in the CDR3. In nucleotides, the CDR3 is TGCAGCGTTGAAGGGGGGGAGACTAGCACAGATACGCAGTATTTT. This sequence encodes CSVEGGETSTDTQYF.

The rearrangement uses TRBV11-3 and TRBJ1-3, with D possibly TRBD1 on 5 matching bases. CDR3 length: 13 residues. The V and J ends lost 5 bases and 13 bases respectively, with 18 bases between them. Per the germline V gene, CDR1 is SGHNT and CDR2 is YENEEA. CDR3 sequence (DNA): TGTGCCAGCAGCACCGACAGCCCCGGACGAATATATTTT. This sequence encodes CASSTDSPGRIYF. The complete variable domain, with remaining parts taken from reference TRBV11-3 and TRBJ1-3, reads EAGVVQSPRYKIIEKKQPVAFWCNPISGHNTLYWYLQNLGQGPELLIRYENEEAVDDSQLPKDRFSAERLKGVDSTLKIQPAELGDSAVYLCASSTDSPGRIYFGEGSWLTVV.

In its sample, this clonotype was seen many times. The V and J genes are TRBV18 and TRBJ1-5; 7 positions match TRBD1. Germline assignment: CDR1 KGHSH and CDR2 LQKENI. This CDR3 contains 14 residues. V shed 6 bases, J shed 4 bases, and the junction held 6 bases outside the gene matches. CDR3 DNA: TGTGCCAGCTCTACGTGGGACAGAAATCAGCCCCAGCATTTT. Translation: CASSTWDRNQPQHF. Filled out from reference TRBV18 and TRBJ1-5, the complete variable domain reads NAGVMQNPRHLVRRRGQEARLRCSPMKGHSHVYWYRQLPEEGLKFMVYLQKENIIDESGMPKERFSAEFPKEGPSILRIQQVVRGDSAAYFCASSTWDRNQPQHFGDGTRLSIL.

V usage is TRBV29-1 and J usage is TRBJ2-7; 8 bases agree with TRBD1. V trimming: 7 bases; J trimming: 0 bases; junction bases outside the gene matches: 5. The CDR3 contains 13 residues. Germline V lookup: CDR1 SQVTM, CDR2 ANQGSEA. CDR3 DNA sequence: TGCAGCGCCCGGACAGGGATCTCCTACGAGCAGTACTTC. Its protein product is CSARTGISYEQYF.

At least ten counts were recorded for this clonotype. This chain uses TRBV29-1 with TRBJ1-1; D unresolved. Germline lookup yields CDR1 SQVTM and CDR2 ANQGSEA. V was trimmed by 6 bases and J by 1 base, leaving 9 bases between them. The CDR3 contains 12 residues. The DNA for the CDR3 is TGCAGCGTCTCTCATGGGAACACTGAAGCTTTCTTT. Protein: CSVSHGNTEAFF.

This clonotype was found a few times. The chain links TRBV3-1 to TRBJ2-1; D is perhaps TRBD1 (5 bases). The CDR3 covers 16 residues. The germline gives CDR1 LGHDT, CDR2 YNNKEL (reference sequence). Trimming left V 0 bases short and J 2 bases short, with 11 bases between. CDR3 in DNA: TGTGCCAGCAGCCAAGACAGGGTAGGGGCCTACAATGAGCAGTTCTTC. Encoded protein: CASSQDRVGAYNEQFF.

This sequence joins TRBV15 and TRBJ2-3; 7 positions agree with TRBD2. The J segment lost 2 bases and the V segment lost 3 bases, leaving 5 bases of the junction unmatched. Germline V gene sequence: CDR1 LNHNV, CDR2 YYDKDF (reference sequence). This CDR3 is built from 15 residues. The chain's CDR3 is CATSRALADTDTQYF. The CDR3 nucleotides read TGTGCCACCAGCAGGGCCCTAGCGGACACAGATACGCAGTATTTT.

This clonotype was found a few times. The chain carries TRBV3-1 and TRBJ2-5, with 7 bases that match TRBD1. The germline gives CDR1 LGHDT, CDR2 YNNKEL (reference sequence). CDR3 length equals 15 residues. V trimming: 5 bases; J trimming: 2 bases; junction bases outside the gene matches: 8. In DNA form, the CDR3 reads TGTGCCAGCAGCGCCGGGACAGACCTACAAGAGACCCAGTACTTC. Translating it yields CASSAGTDLQETQYF.